The 8 T cell receptor beta chains listed next were all sequenced from one sample in a study of OX40 agonist ivuxolimab in advanced cancers. The table came from immunoSEQ multiplex PCR; TCRdb's copy has only in-frame clones and leaves some out. Counted here are 55,000 to 80,000 clones, 70% to 90% occurring once; the ten biggest clones make up approximately 0.27%. The sample was CD4+ or CD8+ T cells sorted from blood, taken in a trial of the OX40 agonist ivuxolimab. Receptors originate from an adult with an advanced solid tumor such as melanoma, head and neck, liver or kidney cancer.

This chain links TRBV29-1 with TRBJ2-7; 8 bases are shared with TRBD1. The germline CDR1 and CDR2 sequences are SQVTM and ANQGSEA. The CDR3 is made up of 17 amino acids. V was clipped by 6 bases and J by 2 bases; unmatched bases: 18. CDR3 in DNA: TGCAGCGTCGCCGCAGGGGGCCATCGATTGGATACCTACGAGCAGTACTTC. Translation gives CSVAAGGHRLDTYEQYF.

This sequence joins TRBV5-1 and TRBJ2-2, with TRBD1 matching over 9 bases. In germline, CDR1 is SGHRS, CDR2 YFSETQ. There are 15 residues in the CDR3. Losses at the gene ends were 3 bases for V and 3 bases for J; bases not matched to a gene: 3. The CDR3 loop is CASSWTGVHTGELFF. Here the CDR3 DNA reads TGCGCCAGCAGCTGGACAGGGGTGCACACCGGGGAGCTGTTTTTT.

This chain links TRBV18 with TRBJ2-2; 7 bases line up with TRBD1. CDR1 and CDR2 (germline): KGHSH, LQKENI. This CDR3 is built from 16 residues. V lost 3 bases, J lost 2 bases, and 6 bases stayed unmatched. The CDR3 DNA follows: TGTGCCAGCTCACCCCCGGGACAGAGAAACACCGGGGAGCTGTTTTTT. It is translated as CASSPPGQRNTGELFF.

The genes are TRBV5-1 and TRBJ2-3, with 9 bases identical to TRBD1. Germline CDR1 SGHRS, CDR2 YFSETQ. V lost 4 bases, J lost 6 bases, and 12 bases stayed unmatched. The CDR3 sequence is 16 residues long. The CDR3 reads CASSENPGQGGDTQYF. Here the CDR3 DNA reads TGCGCCAGCAGCGAAAATCCGGGACAGGGCGGGGATACGCAGTATTTT.

The gene calls are TRBV19 and TRBJ1-5; TRBD1 is a possible D gene (5 bases). CDR3 length equals 14 residues. Looked up from germline, CDR1 is LNHDA and CDR2 is SQIVND (reference sequence). V was shortened by 7 bases and J by 1 base, with 11 bases between the two germline ends. The CDR3: CASNRQTSNQPQHF. The DNA for the CDR3 is TGTGCCAGTAATCGACAGACCAGCAATCAGCCCCAGCATTTT.

The chain joins TRBV5-5 to TRBJ2-5; 8 nucleotides align to TRBD1. The CDR3 has 14 residues. Germline CDR1 is SGHKS and CDR2 is YYEKEE (reference sequence). Losses at the gene ends were 4 bases for V and 1 base for J; bases not matched to a gene: 3. The CDR3 nucleotides are TGTGCCAGCAGCCAGACAGGGGCCCAAGAGACCCAGTACTTC. Translated, it gives CASSQTGAQETQYF.

The chain has TRBV14 and TRBJ2-3; tentatively, D is TRBD2 (6 bases). The CDR3 has 13 residues. V lost 4 bases to trimming and J lost 7 bases, with 12 bases between them. Germline lookup yields CDR1 SGHDN and CDR2 FVKESK. CDR3 in DNA: TGTGCCAGCAGCCCCCCCGGGGGATATACGCAGTATTTT. The encoded protein is CASSPPGGYTQYF.

CDR3 in DNA: TGTGCCAGCAGCTTAGTCGGACAGTCCAATGGGAACACTGAAGCTTTCTTT. Protein: CASSLVGQSNGNTEAFF. The J gene is TRBJ1-1, the V gene TRBV7-9, with D perhaps TRBD1 (6 bases). The CDR3 runs to 17 residues. Trimming removed 1 base at V and 1 base at J, with 16 bases between. In germline, CDR1 is SEHNR, CDR2 FQNEAQ (reference sequence). The complete variable domain, with remaining parts taken from reference TRBV7-9 and TRBJ1-1, reads DTGVSQNPRHKITKRGQNVTFRCDPISEHNRLYWYRQTLGQGPEFLTYFQNEAQLEKSRLLSDRFSAERPKGSFSTLEIQRTEQGDSAMYLCASSLVGQSNGNTEAFFGQGTRLTVV.